This entry concerns a single T cell receptor (beta chain). Its antigen is unknown. TCRdb keeps only in-frame clones here, not all; method: immunoSEQ multiplex PCR. The sample yields roughly 67,000 clones, approximately 84% seen once. This record belongs to a study of PD-L1 blockade in urothelial cancer. Study-wide points: A pretreatment blood TCR clonality that fell below the median predicted better progression-free and overall survival.

As for time point: pretreatment peripheral blood. The germline V gene has CDR1 GTSNPN and CDR2 SVGIG (reference sequence). Trimming removed 4 bases from V and 5 bases from J; junction bases left unmatched: 6. The CDR3 extends over 13 amino acids. The sample in question was PBMCs, obtained around atezolizumab (anti-PD-L1) treatment. The receptor comes from a man aged 55 to 69 with urothelial cancer. V usage is TRBV30 and J usage is TRBJ2-5, with TRBD2 matching 8 bases. In DNA form, the CDR3 reads TGTGCCTGGAACCGGGGGGGCCGTGAGACCCAGTACTTC. Translated: CAWNRGGRETQYF.